These 31 T cell receptor beta chains share one sample of origin, sequenced in a study of T cell responses to AZD1222 COVID-19 vaccine (dated by TCRdb to about 2021). Library generation was performed with the immunoSEQ multiplex PCR assay. Held by TCRdb, this immuneACCESS table contains in-frame sequences only and omits some clones. Under half of the omission traces to an unresolved V gene where checked; the cause of the rest is unknown. This sample lists tens of thousands of clones; 92% were detected once. The top ten clones comprise roughly 4.5% of the sample. The intended sense of this specimen's time point label: about 28 days (+/-7) after the second vaccine dose. The sample in question was peripheral blood, obtained 28 days after the second AZD1222 dose. The receptors stem from an adult who received the AZD1222 COVID-19 vaccine.

The rearrangement links TRBV5-5 to TRBJ2-1; D is possibly TRBD1 (6 bases). In germline, CDR1 is SGHKS, CDR2 YYEKEE (reference sequence). V was trimmed by 2 bases and J by 8 bases, leaving 17 bases between them. This CDR3 comprises 15 residues. The chain's CDR3 is CASSLGQPGGDEQFF. The CDR3, as DNA: TGTGCCAGCAGCTTAGGACAGCCCGGAGGAGATGAGCAGTTCTTC.

The rearrangement joins TRBV11-2 to TRBJ2-5; TRBD2 might be the D (6 bases). CDR1 SGHAT and CDR2 FQNNGV come from the germline V gene. This CDR3 is built from 16 residues. V lost 0 bases to trimming and J lost 5 bases, with 16 bases between them. The CDR3 DNA reads TGTGCCAGCAGCTTAGAAGGAGGGTTGGTTTCGGAGACCCAGTACTTC. It is translated as CASSLEGGLVSETQYF.

The chain combines TRBV5-1 with TRBJ1-2; weak D call: TRBD1 (5 bases). This CDR3 is built from 14 residues. V lost 0 bases and J lost 6, with 12 bases in between. Germline loops: CDR1 SGHRS, CDR2 YFSETQ. Here the CDR3 reads CASSLEWQGNGYTF. For the CDR3, the DNA is TGCGCCAGCAGCTTGGAGTGGCAGGGCAATGGCTACACCTTC.

The chain couples TRBV5-1 to TRBJ1-5; D may be TRBD1 (6 bases). This CDR3 contains 15 residues. From germline, CDR1 is SGHRS and CDR2 YFSETQ. V lost 0 bases and J lost 6, with 13 bases in between. CDR3 nucleotides: TGCGCCAGCAGCTTGGGCACAGGGCACGGTCAGCCCCAGCATTTT. As protein: CASSLGTGHGQPQHF.

The genes are TRBV19 and TRBJ2-5; either TRBD1 or TRBD2 may supply D (5 bases each). CDR3 length: 14 residues. Germline V gene data show CDR1 as LNHDA and CDR2 as SQIVND (reference sequence). Trimming stripped 10 bases from V and 7 bases from J, with 22 bases between. The DNA of the CDR3 is TGTGCCACTAAAACCGGGACGGTGAGAGGGACCCAGTACTTC. Its protein product is CATKTGTVRGTQYF.

The genes are TRBV2 and TRBJ2-7; TRBD2 aligns across 10 bases. V was pared by 1 base and J by 4 bases, with 4 bases of the junction left unmatched. The CDR3 spans 15 residues. The germline V gene has CDR1 SNHLY and CDR2 FYNNEI. The CDR3 DNA reads TGTGCCAGCAGTGAAGAACTAGCGGGAATGTACGAGCAGTACTTC. It specifies CASSEELAGMYEQYF.

The chain combines TRBV28 with TRBJ1-6; no definite D call. The CDR3 extends over 15 amino acids. From germline, CDR1 is MDHEN and CDR2 SYDVKM. V was cut by 6 bases and J by 0 bases, with 9 bases left in between. The CDR3 DNA follows: TGTGCCAGCAGGCCAGAAAGCTCCTATAATTCACCCCTCCACTTT. As protein: CASRPESSYNSPLHF. Drawing the rest from reference TRBV28 and TRBJ1-6, the complete variable domain is DVKVTQSSRYLVKRTGEKVFLECVQDMDHENMFWYRQDPGLGLRLIYFSYDVKMKEKGDIPEGYSVSREKKERFSLILESASTNQTSMYLCASRPESSYNSPLHFGNGTRLTVT.

The chain is built from TRBV28 and TRBJ2-7; TRBD2 agrees at 7 bases. V lost 2 bases and J lost 2; bases outside the gene matches: 6. The germline gives CDR1 MDHEN, CDR2 SYDVKM. This CDR3 has 15 amino acids. CDR3 region: CASSLTRDYTYEQYF. The DNA for the CDR3 is TGTGCCAGCAGTTTAACCCGGGACTACACCTACGAGCAGTACTTC.

By share of the sample, this clone is medium-sized (0.01 to 0.1%). V gene TRBV6-5 combines with J gene TRBJ1-1; D is possibly TRBD1 (5 bases). Germline-derived CDR1 and CDR2 are MNHEY and SVGAGI. CDR3 length: 15 residues. The germline V and J ends were trimmed by 11 bases and 4 bases, with 23 bases remaining between them. In DNA form, the CDR3 reads TGTGCCGTAGACGAGGGGCGCGGGGTGGGCACTGAAGCTTTCTTT. Its translation is CAVDEGRGVGTEAFF.

The chain links TRBV9 to TRBJ1-1, with D unresolved. Germline loops: CDR1 SGDLS, CDR2 YYNGEE. The V and J ends lost 4 bases and 4 bases respectively, with 14 bases between them. The CDR3 runs 14 residues. CDR3 loop: CASSSSLGSTEAFF. In nucleotides, the CDR3 is TGTGCCAGCAGCTCCTCGCTAGGGAGCACTGAAGCTTTCTTT. Drawing the rest from reference TRBV9 and TRBJ1-1, the complete variable domain is DSGVTQTPKHLITATGQRVTLRCSPRSGDLSVYWYQQSLDQGLQFLIQYYNGEERAKGNILERFSAQQFPDLHSELNLSSLELGDSALYFCASSSSLGSTEAFFGQGTRLTVV.

This clone has just one count. The chain employs TRBV5-1 and TRBJ2-3; 11 positions match TRBD2. Unmatched junction bases numbered 6, after V lost 3 bases and J lost 3 bases. This CDR3 has 16 amino acids. Germline CDR1 is SGHRS and CDR2 is YFSETQ. CDR3: CASSSPGTSGTDTQYF. Written as DNA, the CDR3 is TGCGCCAGCAGCTCCCCCGGGACTAGCGGAACAGATACGCAGTATTTT.

This chain uses TRBV6-5 with TRBJ2-2, with TRBD1 matching 12 bases. V lost 6 bases and J lost 6; bases outside the gene matches: 5. CDR1 and CDR2 (germline): MNHEY, SVGAGI. CDR3 length equals 15 residues. Here the CDR3 reads CASRLGTGGPGELFF. The CDR3 bases are TGTGCCAGCAGGTTGGGGACAGGGGGCCCCGGGGAGCTGTTTTTT.

The J gene is TRBJ2-5, the V gene TRBV2; D gene ambiguous. Trimming left V 11 bases short and J 4 bases short, with 20 bases between. The germline gives CDR1 SNHLY, CDR2 FYNNEI. The CDR3 spans 14 residues. CDR3 nucleotide sequence: TGTGCCTCCACTCGTTTGGGGAACTCAGAGACCCAGTACTTC. As protein: CASTRLGNSETQYF.

This sequence joins TRBV19 and TRBJ2-3; the D is unclear. Per germline, CDR1 LNHDA and CDR2 SQIVND (reference sequence). The germline V and J ends were trimmed by 3 bases and 3 bases, with 10 bases remaining between them. The CDR3 is made up of 14 amino acids. The CDR3 spells CASSIALGTDTQYF. CDR3 coding DNA: TGTGCCAGTAGTATCGCTTTGGGGACAGATACGCAGTATTTT.

Regarding this clone: The junction and the germline gene differ at one end; a read error may be behind it. The J gene is TRBJ2-1, the V gene TRBV7-9, with TRBD2 matching 12 bases. CDR1 SEHNR and CDR2 FQNEAQ come from the germline V gene (reference sequence). The length of the CDR3 is 17 residues. The CDR3 DNA follows: TGTGCCAGCAGCCTAGCGGGAGGGCCCTACTCCTACAATGAGCAGTTCTTC. This translates into CASSLAGGPYSYNEQFF.

The chain joins TRBV7-7 to TRBJ2-5; no firm D call. Trimming removed 1 base from V and 4 bases from J, with 13 bases in between. Per the germline V gene, CDR1 is SSHAT and CDR2 is FNYEAQ (reference sequence). This CDR3 has 15 amino acids. This chain's CDR3 is CASSLDSLSVETQYF. CDR3 nucleotides: TGTGCCAGCAGCTTAGACAGTTTGTCCGTAGAGACCCAGTACTTC.

The chain has TRBV29-1 and TRBJ2-7, with TRBD1 matching over 8 bases. Unmatched junction bases numbered 5, after V lost 7 bases and J lost 6 bases. From germline, CDR1 is SQVTM and CDR2 ANQGSEA. The CDR3 is 11 residues long. The CDR3 bases are TGCAGCGGTCGGACAGGGCTCGAGCAGTACTTC. Translating it yields CSGRTGLEQYF.

This clone turned up a few times. The gene calls are TRBV10-3 and TRBJ1-1, with D unresolved. Trimming pared 4 bases from V and 8 bases from J, leaving 14 bases between. CDR3 length: 13 amino acids. Germline assignment: CDR1 ENHRY and CDR2 SYGVKD. The CDR3 spells CAISGSENREAFF. CDR3 coding DNA: TGTGCCATCAGTGGGTCGGAGAACCGAGAAGCTTTCTTT.

The chain is built from TRBV6-5 and TRBJ1-6; no clear D gene. This CDR3 spans 13 amino acids. Germline V gives CDR1 MNHEY, CDR2 SVGAGI. V was clipped by 6 bases and J by 8 bases, with 11 bases between them. CDR3 protein: CASRRERDSPLHF. CDR3 nucleotides: TGTGCCAGCAGACGCGAGCGGGATTCACCCCTCCACTTT.

The chain recombines TRBV29-1 with TRBJ1-2; no clear D. CDR1 is SQVTM and CDR2 is ANQGSEA in the germline V gene. V was trimmed by 4 bases and J by 4 bases, leaving 10 bases between them. The CDR3 has 12 amino acids. CDR3 in amino acids: CSVADGRYGYTF. For the CDR3, the DNA is TGCAGCGTTGCTGACGGACGCTATGGCTACACCTTC.

The chain recombines TRBV10-1 with TRBJ2-5; tentatively, D is TRBD1 or TRBD2 (5 bases each). The CDR3 spans 14 residues. The germline V gene encodes CDR1 WNHNN and CDR2 SYGVQD (reference sequence). Trimming took 6 bases from V and 1 from J, leaving 12 bases between them. The CDR3 region has the DNA TGCGCCAGCAGCGCAGGGAGCTTCCAAGAGACCCAGTACTTC. Its protein is CASSAGSFQETQYF.

The chain uses TRBV30 and TRBJ2-1; 7 nucleotides line up with TRBD2. CDR1 GTSNPN and CDR2 SVGIG come from the germline V gene (reference sequence). V was pared by 1 base and J by 7 bases, with 1 base of the junction left unmatched. CDR3 length equals 12 residues. The CDR3 region has the DNA TGTGCCTGGAGTGGCGGGGGTAATGAGCAGTTCTTC. Translating gives CAWSGGGNEQFF.

This clone was counted a single time. The gene calls are TRBV27 and TRBJ2-1; 7 bases line up with TRBD1. The CDR3 totals 16 residues. Germline V gives CDR1 MNHEY, CDR2 SMNVEV (reference sequence). The junction had 10 bases not matched to a gene; V was cut back by 8 bases and J by 0 bases. CDR3 in DNA: TGTGCCAGCCGGTTCAGACAGGGTAGCTCCTACAATGAGCAGTTCTTC. It specifies CASRFRQGSSYNEQFF.

The J gene is TRBJ1-3, the V gene TRBV5-6; 7 bases are a match to TRBD1. V lost 0 bases, J lost 4 bases, and 7 bases stayed unmatched. Germline CDR1 reads SGHDT; CDR2 reads YYEEEE. The CDR3 length is 16 residues. CDR3 sequence reads: CASSLGRTGWGNTIYF. The CDR3 DNA sequence: TGTGCCAGCAGCTTGGGAAGGACAGGTTGGGGAAACACCATATATTTT.

This chain links TRBV30 with TRBJ1-1; D not resolved. The CDR3 spans 12 residues. Germline loops: CDR1 GTSNPN, CDR2 SVGIG (reference sequence). V was shortened by 3 bases and J by 3 bases, with 8 bases between the two germline ends. In DNA form, the CDR3 reads TGTGCCTGGAGCGAGGGAGACACTGAAGCTTTCTTT. Its translation: CAWSEGDTEAFF. Full variable domain (remainder filled in from reference TRBV30 and TRBJ1-1): SQTIHQWPATLVQPVGSPLSLECTVEGTSNPNLYWYRQAAGRGLQLLFYSVGIGQISSEVPQNLSASRPQDRQFILSSKKLLLSDSGFYLCAWSEGDTEAFFGQGTRLTVV.

The chain couples TRBV19 to TRBJ2-7; the D call may be TRBD1 or TRBD2 (5 bases each). The germline CDR1 and CDR2 sequences are LNHDA and SQIVND (reference sequence). This CDR3 contains 14 residues. Trimming cost V 4 bases and J 0 bases, with 10 bases left between them. The DNA for the CDR3 is TGTGCCAGTAGTAGGGCAGGGACCTCCTACGAGCAGTACTTC. It codes for CASSRAGTSYEQYF.

This chain joins TRBV7-2 and TRBJ2-7, with unresolved D. Germline V gene lookup returns CDR1 SGHTA and CDR2 FQGNSA. V was trimmed by 3 bases and J by 3 bases, leaving 12 bases between them. The CDR3 is 14 amino acids. CDR3 in DNA: TGTGCCAGCAGCTTGTCGGCCTCGATCTACGAGCAGTACTTC. Translating gives CASSLSASIYEQYF.

The chain links TRBV7-6 to TRBJ2-1, with TRBD2 matching over 14 bases. The CDR3 runs to 15 residues. The J segment lost 7 bases and the V segment lost 5 bases, leaving 4 bases of the junction unmatched. CDR1 is SGHVS, CDR2 FNYEAQ, per germline. The CDR3 sequence: CASSGTSGSLNEQFF. DNA of the CDR3: TGTGCCAGCAGCGGGACTAGCGGGAGTCTTAATGAGCAGTTCTTC.

This chain connects TRBV5-1 to TRBJ1-2; D might be TRBD1 (5 bases). The V and J ends lost 0 bases and 8 bases respectively, with 11 bases between them. The germline CDR1 and CDR2 sequences are SGHRS and YFSETQ. This CDR3 is 13 amino acids long. CDR3 bases: TGCGCCAGCAGCTTGGGGGGCAGGGAAGGCTACACCTTC. Translated: CASSLGGREGYTF.

This rearrangement joins TRBV5-1 to TRBJ2-2, with D unclear. CDR1 and CDR2 (germline): SGHRS, YFSETQ. CDR3 length equals 15 residues. V lost 0 bases, J lost 1 base, and 7 bases lay in between. CDR3 residues: CASSLEGLNTGELFF. CDR3 nucleotides: TGCGCCAGCAGCTTGGAGGGTTTGAACACCGGGGAGCTGTTTTTT.

Here the CDR3 reads CASSLWHSSGNTIYF. The CDR3 DNA follows: TGTGCCAGCAGCTTGTGGCATTCATCTGGAAACACCATATATTTT. This sequence joins TRBV5-5 and TRBJ1-3, with D unclear. CDR3 size: 15 residues. The germline gives CDR1 SGHKS, CDR2 YYEKEE (reference sequence). V was shortened by 1 base and J by 1 base, with 9 bases between the two germline ends.